This TCR beta chain was captured by sequencing in a study of vaccination effects on CD4 cells after COVID-19. Sequencing followed a ViraFEST assay step that expanded antigen-specific CD4+ T cells with viral peptide pools. Having been cultured for 10 days, the cells underwent CD4+ T cell isolation. J gave up 5 bases and V 8 bases, and 9 bases lay outside the gene matches. This CDR3 contains 15 residues. CDR1 is SNHLY and CDR2 is FYNNEI in the germline V gene. Assay: immunoSEQ multiplex PCR; the TCRdb copy retains only in-frame clones and omits some. Here the sample spans around 22,000 clones, 73% being singletons. A remark on this clone: Its target is not known.

The sample was CD4+ T cells from PBMCs cultured with HCoV-229E spike peptides, taken before COVID-19 vaccination. J is TRBJ1-6 and V is TRBV2, with 7 nucleotides matching TRBD1. This TCR derives from a human donor who received a COVID-19 vaccine. The CDR3 region has the DNA TGTGCCAGCTTAAAGAGGACAGGCAATAATTCACCCCTCCACTTT. It yields the protein CASLKRTGNNSPLHF. Supplemented by reference TRBV2 and TRBJ1-6, the full variable domain reads EPEVTQTPSHQVTQMGQEVILRCVPISNHLYFYWYRQILGQKVEFLVSFYNNEISEKSEIFDDQFSVERPDGSNFTLKIRSTKLEDSAMYFCASLKRTGNNSPLHFGNGTRLTVT.